Listed below are T cell receptor beta chains from one sample, sequenced in a study of blood T cell repertoires in COVID-19. Assay used: immunoSEQ multiplex PCR; TCRdb lists only in-frame clones, some missing. In the table there are 200,000 to 300,000 clones, approximately 83% of which are singletons. The sample consisted of peripheral blood. All receptors come from a man aged 80 or over with acute or convalescent COVID-19. CDR3s include the opening cysteine and the closing phenylalanine or tryptophan. D genes are given only for firm matches. The size field is filled for only some rows; it gives once, few, many or a size class.

j_call d_call cdr3_length clone_size v_call cdr3_nt cdr3_aa
TRBJ1-5 TRBD1 16 . TRBV7-9 TGTGCTACCAGCCCGGGACAGGGTTCCCCGTCTTGGCCCCAGCATTTT CATSPGQGSPSWPQHF
TRBJ1-2 . 14 . TRBV4-1 TGCGCCAGCAGCCAAGAGGGGCGAAGATACGGCTACACCTTC CASSQEGRRYGYTF
TRBJ1-6 TRBD1 15 . TRBV13 TGTGCCAGCAAACGACAGGGAATCGGTAATTCACCCCTCCACTTT CASKRQGIGNSPLHF
TRBJ2-1 TRBD1 16 . TRBV9 TGTGCCAGCAGCGTAGGAGGGGGCCGCTCCTACAATGAGCAGTTCTTC CASSVGGGRSYNEQFF
TRBJ2-5 TRBD1 15 . TRBV7-3 TGTGCCAGCAGCCCATCGACAGGGGGAGGGGAGACCCAGTACTTC CASSPSTGGGETQYF
TRBJ2-4 . 18 . TRBV19 TGTGCCAGTAGTATAGGCCAGGGTAGGGATTTGTCCAAAAACATTCAGTACTTC CASSIGQGRDLSKNIQYF
TRBJ1-5 . 13 . TRBV6-5 TGTGCCAGCAGTAACACGGGGAATCAGCCCCAGCATTTT CASSNTGNQPQHF
TRBJ1-4 . 16 . TRBV7-6 TGTGCCAGCAGCCCCCCCCCGGGGACAACTAATGAAAAACTGTTTTTT CASSPPPGTTNEKLFF
TRBJ2-5 . 15 . TRBV7-8 TGTGCCAGCAGCTCGAACAGGGCCCATAGGGAGACCCAGTACTTC CASSSNRAHRETQYF
TRBJ1-1 TRBD1 15 once TRBV7-2 TGTGCCAGCAGCTTAGGTCGGGGAACAGGGGGAGGAGCTTTCTTT CASSLGRGTGGGAFF
TRBJ1-1 . 13 . TRBV28 TGTGCCAGCAGTCCCCCGGGGAGACTAAAAGCTTTCTTT CASSPPGRLKAFF
TRBJ1-4 TRBD1 17 few TRBV30 TGTGCCTGGAGTGTACAACGTGGGGACAGGCTTAATGAAAAACTGTTTTTT CAWSVQRGDRLNEKLFF
TRBJ2-7 . 14 . TRBV19 TGTGCCAGTAGTATTCGTTCCAGGGTTAACGAGCAGTACTTC CASSIRSRVNEQYF
TRBJ1-5 . 18 . TRBV4-2 TGTGCCAGCAGCCTCTTATGGGGCGGAGGAGGGAGCAATCAGCCCCAGCATTTT CASSLLWGGGGSNQPQHF